This T cell receptor (beta chain) stems from a study of blood T cell repertoires in COVID-19. Study-wide background: Some COVID-19 samples were acute and others convalescent; all came from the United States, Italy and Spain. The analysed material was cDNA or gDNA that came from T cells, B-cell-depleted T cells, or PBMCs.

How the authors handled the data: Counts of nucleated cells, estimated from reference gene primer amplification, were obtained. Clones were sequenced by immunoSEQ multiplex PCR, and TCRdb holds only the in-frame ones, with some missing. V, J and clone size are taken as reported in that table, and D and trimming were inferred from the DNA itself. The data contain fewer than 250,000 clones, around 84% of them singletons. V shed 2 bases and J shed 8 bases, with 12 bases lying between them. The CDR3 is made up of 13 amino acids. The V and J genes are TRBV12-3 or TRBV12-4 and TRBJ1-2; D remains unclear. The sequenced sample consisted of peripheral blood. The clonotype was recovered from a man between 40 and 49 years old with acute or convalescent COVID-19. The CDR3 loop reads CASSLTGWGGYTF. CDR3 DNA sequence: TGTGCCAGCAGTTTAACGGGGTGGGGAGGCTACACCTTC.